The entry that follows covers one T cell receptor beta chain sequence. Method: immunoSEQ multiplex PCR; TCRdb's copy keeps in-frame clones and lacks some. The sample lists approximately 490,000 clones; 87% were seen once. The sample is drawn from a study of blood T cell repertoires in COVID-19. Participants, about 18 to 90 years old, spanned 25 or so US areas. This CDR3 region has 13 residues. The V end was cut by 6 bases, the J end by 7 bases, with 17 bases between. From germline, CDR1 is SGHKS and CDR2 YYEKEE (reference sequence). The V and J genes are TRBV5-5 and TRBJ2-7; perhaps TRBD2 as D (5 bases). Sequenced material: PBMCs or T cells enriched from blood (not recorded which). This TCR was sampled from a woman in her late teens or twenties who had recovered from COVID-19. The CDR3 region has the DNA TGTGCCAGCATCCAAGTCGGGAAGTGGGAGCAGTACTTC. Protein sequence: CASIQVGKWEQYF.